This T cell receptor (beta chain) was captured in a study of shared T cell receptors in the human thymus. The CDR3 contains 14 residues. Between the trimmed V and J ends, which lost 7 bases and 5 bases, there was a span of 16 bases. The germline CDR1 and CDR2 sequences are SGHDT and YYEEEE. The method was immunoSEQ multiplex PCR; TCRdb's version includes in-frame clones alone and lacks a portion of them. The table has hundreds of thousands of clones, 87% seen once. These records were also assigned to another study, of human thymus T cells. That paper states: Obtained as resections during corrective heart surgery, the thymus tissue was then studied. The authors found apparently biased V and J gene usage in thymic and blood repertoires.

This TCR was recovered from a boy less than two years old with a congenital heart defect. The sequencing sample was made of thymocytes. V gene TRBV5-6 combines with J gene TRBJ2-1; D is unclear. CDR3 nucleotides: TGTGCCAGCCTTCCCCCACACAAAGACAATGAGCAGTTCTTC. Its protein product is CASLPPHKDNEQFF.